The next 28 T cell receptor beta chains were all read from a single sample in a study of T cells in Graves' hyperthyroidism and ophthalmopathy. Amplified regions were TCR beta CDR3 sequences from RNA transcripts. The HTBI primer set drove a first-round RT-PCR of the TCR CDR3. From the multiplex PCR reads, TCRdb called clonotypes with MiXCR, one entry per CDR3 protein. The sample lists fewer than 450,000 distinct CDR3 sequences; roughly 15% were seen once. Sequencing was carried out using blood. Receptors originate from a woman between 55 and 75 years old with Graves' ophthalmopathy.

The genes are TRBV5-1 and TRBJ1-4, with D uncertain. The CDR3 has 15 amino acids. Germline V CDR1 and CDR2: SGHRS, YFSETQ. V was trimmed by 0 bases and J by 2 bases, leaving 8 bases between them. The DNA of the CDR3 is TGCGCCAGCAGCTTGGCCACGCAGACTAATGAAAAACTGTTTTTT. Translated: CASSLATQTNEKLFF.

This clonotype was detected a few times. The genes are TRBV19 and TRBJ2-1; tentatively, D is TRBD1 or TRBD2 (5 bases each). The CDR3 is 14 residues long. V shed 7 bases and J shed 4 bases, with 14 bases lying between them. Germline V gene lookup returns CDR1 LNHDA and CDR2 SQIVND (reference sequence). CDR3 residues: CASTWVGAYNEQFF. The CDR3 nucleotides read TGTGCCAGTACTTGGGTCGGGGCATACAATGAGCAGTTCTTC.

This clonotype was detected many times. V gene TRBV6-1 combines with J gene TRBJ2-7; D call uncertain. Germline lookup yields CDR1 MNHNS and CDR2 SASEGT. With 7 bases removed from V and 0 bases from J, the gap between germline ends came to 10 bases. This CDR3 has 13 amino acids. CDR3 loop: CASTDHSSYEQYF. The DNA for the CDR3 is TGTGCCAGCACCGATCACAGCTCCTACGAGCAGTACTTC.

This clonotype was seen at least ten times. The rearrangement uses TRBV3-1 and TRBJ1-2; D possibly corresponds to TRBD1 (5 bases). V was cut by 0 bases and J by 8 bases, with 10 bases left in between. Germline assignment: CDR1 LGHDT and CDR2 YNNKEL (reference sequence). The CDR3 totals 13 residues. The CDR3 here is CASSQDSRGGYTF. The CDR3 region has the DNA TGTGCCAGCAGCCAAGATAGCCGGGGCGGCTACACCTTC.

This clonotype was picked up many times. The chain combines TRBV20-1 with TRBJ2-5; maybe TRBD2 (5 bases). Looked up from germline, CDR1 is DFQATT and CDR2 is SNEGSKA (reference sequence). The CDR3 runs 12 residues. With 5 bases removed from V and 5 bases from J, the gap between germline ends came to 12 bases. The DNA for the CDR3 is TGCAGTGCTGTACTAGTTCGCGAGACCCAGTACTTC. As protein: CSAVLVRETQYF.

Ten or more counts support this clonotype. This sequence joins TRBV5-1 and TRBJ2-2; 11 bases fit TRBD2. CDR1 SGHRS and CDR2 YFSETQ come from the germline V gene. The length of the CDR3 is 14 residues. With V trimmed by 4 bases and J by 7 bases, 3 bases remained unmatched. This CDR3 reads CASSDGTSGGELFF. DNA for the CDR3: TGCGCCAGCAGCGATGGGACTAGCGGCGGGGAGCTGTTTTTT. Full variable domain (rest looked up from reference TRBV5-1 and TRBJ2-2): KAGVTQTPRYLIKTRGQQVTLSCSPISGHRSVSWYQQTPGQGLQFLFEYFSETQRNKGNFPGRFSGRQFSNSRSEMNVSTLELGDSALYLCASSDGTSGGELFFGEGSRLTVL.

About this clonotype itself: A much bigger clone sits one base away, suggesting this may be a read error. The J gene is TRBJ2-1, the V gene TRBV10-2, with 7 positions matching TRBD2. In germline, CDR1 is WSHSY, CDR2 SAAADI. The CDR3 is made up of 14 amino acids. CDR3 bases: TGCGCCAGCGGTGAGGGGAGGGCCTACAATGAGCAGTTCTTC. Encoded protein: CASGEGRAYNEQFF.

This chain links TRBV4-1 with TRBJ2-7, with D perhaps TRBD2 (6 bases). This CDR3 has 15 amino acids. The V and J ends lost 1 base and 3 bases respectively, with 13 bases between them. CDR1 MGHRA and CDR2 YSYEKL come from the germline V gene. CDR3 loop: CASSQVDGRGYEQYF. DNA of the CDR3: TGCGCCAGCAGCCAAGTGGACGGGAGAGGCTACGAGCAGTACTTC.

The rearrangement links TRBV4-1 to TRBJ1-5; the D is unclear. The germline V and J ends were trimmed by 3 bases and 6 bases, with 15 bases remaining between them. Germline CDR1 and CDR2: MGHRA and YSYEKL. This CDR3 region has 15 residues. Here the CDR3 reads CASSQTPTGSQPQHF. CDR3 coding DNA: TGCGCCAGCAGCCAGACCCCGACGGGGAGTCAGCCCCAGCATTTT.

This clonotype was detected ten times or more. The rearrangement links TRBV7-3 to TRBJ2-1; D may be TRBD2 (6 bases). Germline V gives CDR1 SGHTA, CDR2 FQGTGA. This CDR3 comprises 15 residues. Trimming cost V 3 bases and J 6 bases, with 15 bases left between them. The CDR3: CASSFKFGSSNEQFF. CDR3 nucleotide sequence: TGTGCCAGCAGCTTTAAATTCGGGAGTTCCAATGAGCAGTTCTTC.

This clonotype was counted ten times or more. The CDR3 DNA reads as TGTGCCAGCAGGCCCTACGCCCGGGCAGATACGCAGTATTTT. Translation gives CASRPYARADTQYF. The chain uses TRBV27 and TRBJ2-3; D gene uncertain. The germline V gene encodes CDR1 MNHEY and CDR2 SMNVEV (reference sequence). The length of the CDR3 is 14 residues. Trimming stripped 6 bases from V and 4 bases from J, with 14 bases between.

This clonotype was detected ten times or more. CDR3 loop: CASSLEVVAGGEKLFF. CDR3 bases: TGCGCCAGCAGCTTGGAAGTCGTGGCCGGTGGCGAAAAACTGTTTTTT. J is TRBJ1-4 and V is TRBV5-1; D is unclear. The length of the CDR3 is 16 residues. The ends were cut back, 0 bases at V and 8 bases at J, with 17 bases in the middle. Germline V gives CDR1 SGHRS, CDR2 YFSETQ.

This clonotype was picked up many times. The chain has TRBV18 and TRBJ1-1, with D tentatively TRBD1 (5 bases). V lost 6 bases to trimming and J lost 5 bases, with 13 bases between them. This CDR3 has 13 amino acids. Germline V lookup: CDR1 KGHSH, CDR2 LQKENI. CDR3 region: CASSPDSRTEAFF. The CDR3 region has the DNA TGTGCCAGCTCGCCTGACAGTCGGACTGAAGCTTTCTTT.

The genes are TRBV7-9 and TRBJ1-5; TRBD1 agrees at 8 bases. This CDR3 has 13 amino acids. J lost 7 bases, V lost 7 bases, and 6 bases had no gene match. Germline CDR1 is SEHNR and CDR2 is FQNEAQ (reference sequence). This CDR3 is CASTPGGRQPQHF. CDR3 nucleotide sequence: TGTGCCAGCACCCCAGGGGGCAGGCAGCCCCAGCATTTT.

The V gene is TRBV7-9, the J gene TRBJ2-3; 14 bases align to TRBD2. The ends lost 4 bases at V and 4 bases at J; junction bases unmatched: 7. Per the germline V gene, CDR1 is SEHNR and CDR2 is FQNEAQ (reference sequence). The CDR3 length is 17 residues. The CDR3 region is CASSWGRGLAGADTQYF. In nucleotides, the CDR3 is TGTGCCAGCAGCTGGGGACGGGGACTAGCGGGAGCAGATACGCAGTATTTT.

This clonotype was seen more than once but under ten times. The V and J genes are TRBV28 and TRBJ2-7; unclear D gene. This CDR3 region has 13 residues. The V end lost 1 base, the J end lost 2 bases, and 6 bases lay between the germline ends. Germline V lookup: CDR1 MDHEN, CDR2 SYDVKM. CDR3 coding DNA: TGTGCCAGCAGTTTATTTTCTCCCTACGAGCAGTACTTC. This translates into CASSLFSPYEQYF.

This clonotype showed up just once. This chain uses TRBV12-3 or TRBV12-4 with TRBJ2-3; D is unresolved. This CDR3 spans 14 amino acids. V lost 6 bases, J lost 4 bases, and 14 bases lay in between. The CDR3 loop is CASSPAWSADTQYF. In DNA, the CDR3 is TGTGCCAGCAGCCCCGCATGGAGCGCAGATACGCAGTATTTT.

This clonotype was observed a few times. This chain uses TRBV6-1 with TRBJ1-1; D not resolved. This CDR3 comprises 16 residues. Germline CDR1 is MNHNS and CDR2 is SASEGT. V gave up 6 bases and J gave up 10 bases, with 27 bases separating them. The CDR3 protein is CASRRDILTGSFVAFF. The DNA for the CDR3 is TGTGCCAGCAGAAGAGACATACTAACCGGCAGCTTTGTAGCTTTCTTT.

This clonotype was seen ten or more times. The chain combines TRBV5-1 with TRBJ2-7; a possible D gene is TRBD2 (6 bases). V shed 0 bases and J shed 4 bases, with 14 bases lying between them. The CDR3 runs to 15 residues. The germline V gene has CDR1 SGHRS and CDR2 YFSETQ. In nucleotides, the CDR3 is TGCGCCAGCAGCTTGGAGGTCGGGAGTCTATACGAGCAGTACTTC. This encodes CASSLEVGSLYEQYF. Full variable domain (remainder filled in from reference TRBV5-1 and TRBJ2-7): KAGVTQTPRYLIKTRGQQVTLSCSPISGHRSVSWYQQTPGQGLQFLFEYFSETQRNKGNFPGRFSGRQFSNSRSEMNVSTLELGDSALYLCASSLEVGSLYEQYFGPGTRLTVT.

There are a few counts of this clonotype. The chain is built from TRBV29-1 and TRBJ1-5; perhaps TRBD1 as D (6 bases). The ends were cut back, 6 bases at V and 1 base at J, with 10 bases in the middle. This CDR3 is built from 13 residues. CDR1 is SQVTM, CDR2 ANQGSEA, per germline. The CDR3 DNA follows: TGCAGCGTACAGGGACCCAGCAATCAGCCCCAGCATTTT. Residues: CSVQGPSNQPQHF. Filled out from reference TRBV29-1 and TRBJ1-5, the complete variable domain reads SAVISQKPSRDICQRGTSLTIQCQVDSQVTMMFWYRQQPGQSLTLIATANQGSEATYESGFVIDKFPISRPNLTFSTLTVSNMSPEDSSIYLCSVQGPSNQPQHFGDGTRLSIL.

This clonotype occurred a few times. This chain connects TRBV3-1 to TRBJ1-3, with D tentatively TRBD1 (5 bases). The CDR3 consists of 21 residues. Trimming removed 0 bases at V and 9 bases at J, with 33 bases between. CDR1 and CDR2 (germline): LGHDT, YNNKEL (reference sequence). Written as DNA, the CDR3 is TGTGCCAGCAGCCAAGATACTGGCAGCCCGGTGTTGGGTTACCTGAGGGGCACCATATATTTT. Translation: CASSQDTGSPVLGYLRGTIYF.

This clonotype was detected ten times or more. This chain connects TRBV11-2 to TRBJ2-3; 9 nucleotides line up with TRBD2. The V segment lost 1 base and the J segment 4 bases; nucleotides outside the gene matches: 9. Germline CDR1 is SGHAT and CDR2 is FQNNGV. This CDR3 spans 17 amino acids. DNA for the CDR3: TGTGCCAGCAGCTTAGTGGCTAGCGGGACACCCGCAGATACGCAGTATTTT. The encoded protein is CASSLVASGTPADTQYF.

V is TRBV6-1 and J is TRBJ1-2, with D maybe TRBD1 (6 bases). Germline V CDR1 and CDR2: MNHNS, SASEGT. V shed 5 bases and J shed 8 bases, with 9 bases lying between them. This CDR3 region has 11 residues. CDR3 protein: CASSQGRGYTF. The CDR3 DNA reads TGTGCCAGCAGTCAGGGGAGAGGCTACACCTTC.

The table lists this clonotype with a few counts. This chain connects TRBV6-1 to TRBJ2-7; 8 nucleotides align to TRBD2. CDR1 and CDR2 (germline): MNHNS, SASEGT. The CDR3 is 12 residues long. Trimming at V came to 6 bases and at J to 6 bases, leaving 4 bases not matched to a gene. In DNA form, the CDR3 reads TGTGCCAGCAGCTTTAGCGGGGTCGAGCAGTACTTC. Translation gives CASSFSGVEQYF.

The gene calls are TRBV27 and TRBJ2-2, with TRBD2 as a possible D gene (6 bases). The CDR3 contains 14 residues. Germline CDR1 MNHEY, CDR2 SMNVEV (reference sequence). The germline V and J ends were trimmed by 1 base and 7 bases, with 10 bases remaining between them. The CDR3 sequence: CASSLFGRGGELFF. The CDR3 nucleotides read TGTGCCAGCAGTTTATTCGGGAGAGGCGGGGAGCTGTTTTTT.

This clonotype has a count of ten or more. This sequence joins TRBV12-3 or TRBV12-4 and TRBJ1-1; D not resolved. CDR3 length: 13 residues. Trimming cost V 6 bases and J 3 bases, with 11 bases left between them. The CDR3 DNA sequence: TGTGCCAGCAGAGCGCAGGAGGACACTGAAGCTTTCTTT. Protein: CASRAQEDTEAFF.

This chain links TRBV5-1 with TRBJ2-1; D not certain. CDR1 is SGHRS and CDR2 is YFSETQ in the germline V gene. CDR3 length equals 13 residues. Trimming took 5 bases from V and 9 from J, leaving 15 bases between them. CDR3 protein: CASRSVTNSEQFF. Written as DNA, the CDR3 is TGCGCCAGCAGGTCAGTAACCAACTCTGAGCAGTTCTTC.

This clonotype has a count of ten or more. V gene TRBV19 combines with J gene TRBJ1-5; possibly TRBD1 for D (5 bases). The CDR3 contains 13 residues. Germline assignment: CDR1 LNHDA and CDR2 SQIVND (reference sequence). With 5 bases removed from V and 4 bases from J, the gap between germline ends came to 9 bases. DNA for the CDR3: TGTGCCAGTAGTTCGGCAGGGAATCAGCCCCAGCATTTT. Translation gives CASSSAGNQPQHF.